The present T cell receptor beta chain was sequenced within a study of beta chain features in type 1 diabetes. Across the study: Patients looked much like healthy donors when it came to age, gender and cell yields. Study observations and caveats: TCRB CDR3s were moderately but significantly shorter in Type 1 diabetes patients in all four CD4+ subsets. Patients' naive, central memory and regulatory TCRB repertoires appeared more alike than those of healthy donors.

This clone was found a few times. Its antigen remains unidentified. All of the sorted populations showed purity greater than 95%. The sequenced template was cDNA made from the entire isolated RNA. TCRdb keeps only in-frame clones here, not all; method: immunoSEQ multiplex PCR. The table records 300,000 or so clones, around an eighth of them present only once. The clonotype originates from a man aged 25-40 years with type 1 diabetes. The sample comprised naive CD4+ T cells from blood.

CDR3 amino acids: CASSSGDSYEQYF. The CDR3, as DNA: TGTGCCAGCAGTTCGGGAGACTCCTACGAGCAGTACTTC. The rearrangement links TRBV28 to TRBJ2-7, with a weak D call TRBD2 (6 bases). This CDR3 contains 13 residues. Germline V gene sequence: CDR1 MDHEN, CDR2 SYDVKM. V lost 4 bases and J 0 bases, leaving 7 bases between the germline ends.